This T cell receptor beta chain was profiled in a study of T cells in Graves' hyperthyroidism and ophthalmopathy. This clonotype appeared many times. The investigators amplified TCR beta CDR3 regions from RNA transcripts. Using the HTBI primer set, a first-round RT-PCR was run on the TCR CDR3. TCRdb re-derived calls from the multiplex PCR reads in MiXCR, one entry per CDR3 protein. Here the sample spans a few hundred thousand distinct CDR3 sequences, 14% to 15% being singletons. The receptor comes from a woman aged 25-40 years with Graves' hyperthyroidism. Sequenced material: blood.

The CDR3 reads CASKWSSGELFF. DNA of the CDR3: TGTGCCAGCAAGTGGAGCAGTGGGGAGCTGTTTTTT. This sequence joins TRBV6-1 and TRBJ2-2; the D is unclear. In germline, CDR1 is MNHNS, CDR2 SASEGT. There are 12 residues in the CDR3. The ends were cut back, 7 bases at V and 8 bases at J, with 11 bases in the middle.